This is a list of T cell receptor beta chains from one sample in a study of regulatory T cells in long-lasting Graves disease. TCRdb re-derived calls from the multiplex PCR reads in MiXCR, one entry per CDR3 protein. In the table there are roughly 560,000 distinct CDR3 sequences, around 11% of which are singletons. These same records also appear under a second study, on T cells in Graves' hyperthyroidism and ophthalmopathy.

The specimen was peripheral blood mononuclear cells (PBMCs), collected at new diagnosis, from a patient treated with antithyroid drugs. Source of these receptors: a woman in her twenties or thirties with Graves disease. Each CDR3 is given with its conserved first and last residue. A D gene is named only where the DNA matches it firmly. Expanded clones get a size class; other rows say once, few or many, or leave the size out.

D	V	J	size	CDR3	DNA
TRBD2	TRBV5-1	TRBJ2-5	NA	CASSPGLAVETQYF	TGCGCCAGCAGCCCTGGACTAGCGGTGGAGACCCAGTACTTC
NA	TRBV2	TRBJ2-3	many	CASSEVSDLTDTQYF	TGTGCCAGCAGTGAAGTTAGCGACCTCACAGATACGCAGTATTTT
NA	TRBV2	TRBJ1-1	many	CASSETGEAFF	TGTGCCAGCAGTGAGACAGGAGAAGCTTTCTTT
NA	TRBV7-2	TRBJ2-5	many	CASSPGRPSLKQETQYF	TGTGCCAGCAGCCCCGGTCGGCCTAGCCTTAAACAAGAGACCCAGTACTTC
TRBD2	TRBV20-1	TRBJ2-5	many	CSARSFRLAGVGTQYF	TGCAGTGCTAGAAGCTTTAGGCTAGCGGGAGTCGGGACCCAGTACTTC
NA	TRBV19	TRBJ1-1	few	CASSIAGGVNTEAFF	TGTGCCAGTAGTATAGCTGGGGGTGTGAACACTGAAGCTTTCTTT
TRBD1	TRBV18	TRBJ1-2	many	CASSPRDRGSYGYTF	TGTGCCAGCTCACCACGGGACAGGGGGTCCTATGGCTACACCTTC
TRBD2	TRBV12-3/TRBV12-4	TRBJ2-1	many	CASSPGTSGIPSYNEQFF	TGTGCCAGCAGTCCGGGGACTAGCGGGATACCCTCCTACAATGAGCAGTTCTTC
NA	TRBV6-1	TRBJ1-1	many	CASSSPPDRLNTEAFF	TGTGCCAGCAGCTCCCCCCCCGACAGGTTGAACACTGAAGCTTTCTTT
NA	TRBV30	TRBJ1-1	few	CAWARANTEAFF	TGTGCCTGGGCCCGTGCCAACACTGAAGCTTTCTTT
NA	TRBV7-3	TRBJ2-1	few	CASSPGPGPDEQFF	TGTGCCAGCAGCCCCGGCCCAGGGCCGGATGAGCAGTTCTTC
NA	TRBV7-6	TRBJ1-3	NA	CASSLAGVGGNTIYF	TGTGCCAGCAGCTTAGCAGGTGTGGGTGGAAACACCATATATTTT
NA	TRBV27	TRBJ2-1	NA	CASSLLGVAYNEQFF	TGTGCCAGCAGTTTATTGGGAGTAGCCTACAATGAGCAGTTCTTC
TRBD1	TRBV6-5	TRBJ2-3	many	CASSYAQGGGESTDTQYF	TGTGCCAGCAGTTACGCACAGGGGGGCGGGGAGAGCACAGATACGCAGTATTTT
NA	TRBV20-1	TRBJ1-6	NA	CSARGLGGLDSPLHF	TGCAGTGCTAGGGGTTTGGGGGGGCTGGATTCACCCCTCCACTTT
TRBD1	TRBV7-9	TRBJ2-7	many	CASSFPRAGQGAGEQYF	TGTGCCAGCAGCTTCCCTAGGGCCGGACAGGGGGCGGGGGAGCAGTACTTC
NA	TRBV7-2	TRBJ2-7	many	CASSLAISSYEQYF	TGTGCCAGCTCCCTAGCTATCTCCTCCTACGAGCAGTACTTC
NA	TRBV20-1	TRBJ2-3	few	CSARDLADTDTQYF	TGCAGTGCTAGAGACCTAGCAGATACAGATACGCAGTATTTT
TRBD2	TRBV24-1	TRBJ2-5	NA	CATSDPTLAATRFQETQYF	TGTGCCACCAGTGATCCAACACTAGCGGCCACCAGATTCCAAGAGACCCAGTACTTC
NA	TRBV7-2	TRBJ2-7	many	CASSPRLVGYEQYF	TGTGCCAGCAGCCCCCGATTGGTGGGCTACGAGCAGTACTTC
NA	TRBV30	TRBJ1-2	NA	CAWRTAGYTF	TGTGCCTGGAGGACCGCGGGCTACACCTTC
TRBD1	TRBV2	TRBJ1-4	once	CASSFDRGGGEPKEKLFF	TGTGCCAGCAGTTTCGACAGGGGCGGCGGGGAGCCTAAAGAAAAACTGTTTTTT
NA	TRBV6-2/TRBV6-3	TRBJ2-5	many	CASSHRDYQETQYF	TGTGCCAGCAGCCACCGGGACTACCAAGAGACCCAGTACTTC
TRBD1	TRBV6-1	TRBJ1-5	many	CASSADRDQPQHF	TGTGCCAGCAGTGCAGACAGGGACCAGCCCCAGCATTTT
NA	TRBV6-1	TRBJ2-1	few	CASSVVSGTGGEQFF	TGTGCCAGCAGTGTAGTTAGCGGGACAGGAGGTGAGCAGTTCTTC
NA	TRBV27	TRBJ2-5	many	CASSSNPGNKETQYF	TGTGCCAGCAGTTCCAACCCCGGCAACAAAGAGACCCAGTACTTC
NA	TRBV30	TRBJ1-2	many	CAWSITDVDGYTF	TGTGCCTGGAGTATCACGGACGTAGACGGCTACACCTTC
NA	TRBV27	TRBJ1-1	NA	CASSFSTGYTEAFF	TGTGCCAGCAGTTTTTCCACAGGTTACACTGAAGCTTTCTTT
TRBD1	TRBV6-2/TRBV6-3	TRBJ2-2	NA	CASSYHGQGVGELFF	TGTGCCAGCAGTTACCACGGACAGGGGGTTGGGGAGCTGTTTTTT
TRBD1	TRBV5-1	TRBJ1-4	many	CASSLGRTGSNEKLFF	TGCGCCAGCAGCTTGGGTAGGACAGGGTCGAACGAAAAACTGTTTTTT
TRBD1	TRBV5-1	TRBJ1-5	many	CASSMDGTGLGPQHF	TGCGCCAGCAGCATGGACGGGACAGGCTTGGGACCCCAGCATTTT
TRBD2	TRBV12-3/TRBV12-4	TRBJ2-2	many	CASSFPRTSGRALGDTGELFF	TGTGCCAGCAGTTTCCCCCGGACTAGCGGGAGGGCCCTAGGGGACACCGGGGAGCTGTTTTTT
NA	TRBV27	TRBJ2-5	many	CASAVSAAGETQYF	TGTGCCAGCGCCGTCTCGGCGGCGGGAGAGACCCAGTACTTC
TRBD2	TRBV28	TRBJ2-3	few	CASRGTSGRGLDTQYF	TGTGCCAGCAGGGGTACCAGCGGGAGAGGTTTGGATACGCAGTATTTT
NA	TRBV5-1	TRBJ1-1	few	CASSRGTDNEAFF	TGCGCCAGCAGCAGGGGAACCGACAATGAAGCTTTCTTT
TRBD2	TRBV2	TRBJ2-7	many	CASSERLGQLGLASYEQYF	TGTGCCAGCAGTGAACGGCTCGGACAGCTCGGACTAGCCTCCTACGAGCAGTACTTC
NA	TRBV20-1	TRBJ2-2	few	CSARGAGDNTGELFF	TGCAGTGCTAGAGGCGCCGGAGATAACACCGGGGAGCTGTTTTTT